The T cell receptor beta chain described here comes from a study of blood T cell repertoires in COVID-19. V was cut by 1 base and J by 2 bases, with 8 bases left in between. CDR3 length: 14 residues. The germline gives CDR1 KGHSH, CDR2 LQKENI. Sequencing was performed with immunoSEQ multiplex PCR; in TCRdb, only in-frame clones are kept and a portion is missing. The sample yields 68,000 or so clones, 65% to 85% seen once. The receptor was isolated from a woman aged 45-60 years with acute or convalescent COVID-19. Source material: peripheral blood. This sequence joins TRBV18 and TRBJ1-2; D uncertain. The CDR3 nucleotides read TGTGCCAGCTCACCACGCAGGCCGAACTATGGCTACACCTTC. Translated, it gives CASSPRRPNYGYTF.